The following is a T cell receptor (beta chain) sequence with its context. Its cognate antigen is unknown. CDR3 size: 14 residues. CDR1 is SGHTA, CDR2 FQGNSA, per germline. The V gene lost 1 base and the J gene lost 1 base, with 6 bases spanning the gap. Time point meaning: baseline, week 1 (first vaccination visit). This sample's treatment: pre-vaccination baseline after standard-of-care therapy. Donors harbored newly found WHO grade 3 or 4 IDH1-mutant, ATRX-lost astrocytomas. These data come from a study of a mutant IDH1 vaccine in newly diagnosed glioma. Study-wide background: Treated individuals were approximately 62% male and approximately 38% female, averaging roughly 40 years of age. Earlier therapy was either radiotherapy, temozolomide, or both, and most got both. Findings of the study overall: Any relationship between pseudoprogression and changes in top peripheral T cell clonotypes seemed absent.

Here immunoSEQ multiplex PCR was the method, and the copy in TCRdb shows in-frame clones only, minus some. The sample comprises 55,000 to 70,000 clones, roughly 85% of which are singletons, and around 2.9% rests with the top ten. The TCR sequence derives from a young man with glioma. The input for sequencing was PBMCs, taken from a glioma patient treated with radiotherapy, temozolomide or both. This chain uses TRBV7-2 with TRBJ2-3, with D possibly being TRBD2 (5 bases). The CDR3 coding sequence is TGTGCCAGCAGCTTAGACGGGGGCACAGATACGCAGTATTTT. It codes for CASSLDGGTDTQYF.